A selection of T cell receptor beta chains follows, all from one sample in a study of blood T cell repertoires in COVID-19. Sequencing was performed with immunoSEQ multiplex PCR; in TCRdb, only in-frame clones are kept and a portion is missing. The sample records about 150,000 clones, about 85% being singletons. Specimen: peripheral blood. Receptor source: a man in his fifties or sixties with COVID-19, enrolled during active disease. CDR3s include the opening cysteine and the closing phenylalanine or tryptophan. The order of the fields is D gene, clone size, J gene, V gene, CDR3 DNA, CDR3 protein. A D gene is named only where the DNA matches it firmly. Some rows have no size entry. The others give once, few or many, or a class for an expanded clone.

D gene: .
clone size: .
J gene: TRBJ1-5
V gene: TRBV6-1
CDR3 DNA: TGTGCCAGCAGTGAATACAGGGTGGGTCAGCCCCAGCATTTT
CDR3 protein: CASSEYRVGQPQHF

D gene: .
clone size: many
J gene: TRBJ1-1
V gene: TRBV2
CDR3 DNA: TGTGCCGGGGGCTTGACAGTGAACACTGAAGCTTTCTTT
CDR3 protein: CAGGLTVNTEAFF

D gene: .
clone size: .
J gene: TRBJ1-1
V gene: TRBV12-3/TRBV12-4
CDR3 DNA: TGTGCCAGCAGTTTAGGGAGGAACACTGAAGCTTTCTTT
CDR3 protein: CASSLGRNTEAFF

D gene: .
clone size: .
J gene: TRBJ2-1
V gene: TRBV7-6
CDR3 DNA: TGTGCCAGCAGTTTACAGGGAGGAGGCAATGAGCAGTTCTTC
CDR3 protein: CASSLQGGGNEQFF

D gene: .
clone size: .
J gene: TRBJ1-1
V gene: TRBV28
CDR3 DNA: TGTGCCAGCAGTCCGGGAGGACGGCTGAACACTGAAGCTTTCTTT
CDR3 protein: CASSPGGRLNTEAFF

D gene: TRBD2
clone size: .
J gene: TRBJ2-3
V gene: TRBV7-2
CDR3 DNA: TGTGCCAGCAGCGGCGGACTAGCGGGAGGCCTCTATAGCACAGATACGCAGTATTTT
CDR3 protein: CASSGGLAGGLYSTDTQYF

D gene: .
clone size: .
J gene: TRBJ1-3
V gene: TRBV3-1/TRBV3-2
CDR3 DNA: TGTGCCAGCAACAAAGGGGGAGGGTACGGAAACACCATATATTTT
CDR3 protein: CASNKGGGYGNTIYF

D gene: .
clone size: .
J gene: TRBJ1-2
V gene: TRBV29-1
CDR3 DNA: TGCAGCGTCGGGGGAGGGGTCTATGGCTACACCTTC
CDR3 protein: CSVGGGVYGYTF

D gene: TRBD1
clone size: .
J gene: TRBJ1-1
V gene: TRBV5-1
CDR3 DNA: TGCGCCAGCAGCCCGATGCGGGGACAGATGAACACTGAAGCTTTCTTT
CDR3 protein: CASSPMRGQMNTEAFF

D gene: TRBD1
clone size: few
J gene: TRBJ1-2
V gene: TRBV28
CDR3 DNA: TGTGCCAGCAGGCGGATTCCGGGACAGGGGATCTATGGCTACACCTTC
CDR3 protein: CASRRIPGQGIYGYTF

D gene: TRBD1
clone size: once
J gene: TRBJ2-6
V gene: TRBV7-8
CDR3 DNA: TGTGCCAGCAGCTTAGGACAGGGGGCTCCTTCTGGGGCCAACGTCCTGACTTTC
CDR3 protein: CASSLGQGAPSGANVLTF

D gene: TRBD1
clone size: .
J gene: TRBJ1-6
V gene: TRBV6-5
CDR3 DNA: TGTGCCAGCAGACAGGGGCAGGATAATTCACCCCTCCACTTT
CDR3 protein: CASRQGQDNSPLHF

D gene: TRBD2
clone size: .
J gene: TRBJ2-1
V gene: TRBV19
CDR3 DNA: TGTGCCAGTAGGGGACTAGCGGGTCGCGAGTTGGGGTACAATGAGCAGTTCTTC
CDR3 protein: CASRGLAGRELGYNEQFF

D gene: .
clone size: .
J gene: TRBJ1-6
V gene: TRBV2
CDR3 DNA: TGTGCCAGCAGTGAATCTACTAATAATTCACCCCTCCACTTT
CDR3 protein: CASSESTNNSPLHF

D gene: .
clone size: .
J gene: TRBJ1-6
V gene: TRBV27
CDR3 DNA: TGTGCCAGCAGGATAGCTGATAATTCACCCCTCCACTTT
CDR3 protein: CASRIADNSPLHF

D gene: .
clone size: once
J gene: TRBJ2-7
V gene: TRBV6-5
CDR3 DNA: TGTGCCAGCAGTTCTCCAGGGGACGAGCAGTACTTC
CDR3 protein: CASSSPGDEQYF

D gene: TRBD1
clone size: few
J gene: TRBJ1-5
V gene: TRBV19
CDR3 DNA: TGTGCCAGTACAGACAGGGGTTATAGCAATCAGCCCCAGCATTTT
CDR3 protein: CASTDRGYSNQPQHF

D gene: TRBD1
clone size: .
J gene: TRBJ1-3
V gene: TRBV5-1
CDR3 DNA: TGCGCCAGCAGCTTGGCAGGGGGCAAGGGAAACACCATATATTTT
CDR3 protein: CASSLAGGKGNTIYF

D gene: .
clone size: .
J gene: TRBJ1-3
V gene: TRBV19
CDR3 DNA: TGTGCCAGTAGTATCTCGACGCTCGTCCGAGGCACCATATATTTT
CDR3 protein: CASSISTLVRGTIYF

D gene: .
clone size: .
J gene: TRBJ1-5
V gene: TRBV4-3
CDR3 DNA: TGCGCCAGCAGCCAGGGGCCCCCGGACGGACATAGCAATCAGCCCCAGCATTTT
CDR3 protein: CASSQGPPDGHSNQPQHF

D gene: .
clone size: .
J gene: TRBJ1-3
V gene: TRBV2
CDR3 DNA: TGTGCCAGCAGCCGGTCCCCCGGAAACACCATATATTTT
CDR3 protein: CASSRSPGNTIYF

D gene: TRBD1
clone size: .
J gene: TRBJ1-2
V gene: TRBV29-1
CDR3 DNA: TGCAGCGTTGGACAGGGGCACTATGGCTACACCTTC
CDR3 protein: CSVGQGHYGYTF

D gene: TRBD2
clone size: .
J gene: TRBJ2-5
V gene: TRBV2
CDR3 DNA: TGTGCCAGCAGTGAAGCCGCTAGGGCGGGGGCCCAGTACTTC
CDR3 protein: CASSEAARAGAQYF

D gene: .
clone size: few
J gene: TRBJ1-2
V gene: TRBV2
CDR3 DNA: TGTGCCAGCAGGCCGAGACTTTTTGGCTACACCTTC
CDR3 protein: CASRPRLFGYTF

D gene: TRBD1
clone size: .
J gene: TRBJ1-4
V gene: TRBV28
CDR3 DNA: TGTGCCAGCAGACCTCCCCGACAGGGAAGTCATGAAAAACTGTTTTTT
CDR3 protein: CASRPPRQGSHEKLFF

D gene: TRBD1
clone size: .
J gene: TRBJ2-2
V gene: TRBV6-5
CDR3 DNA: TGTGCCAGCAGTTTCCGGACAGGGGGGGACACCGGGGAGCTGTTTTTT
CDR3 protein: CASSFRTGGDTGELFF

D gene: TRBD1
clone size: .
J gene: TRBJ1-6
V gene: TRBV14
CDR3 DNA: TGTGCCAGCAGCCAAGCTACAGGGGGGACCCTCCACTTT
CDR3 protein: CASSQATGGTLHF

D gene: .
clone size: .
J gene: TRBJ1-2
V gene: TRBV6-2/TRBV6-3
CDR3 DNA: TGTGCCAGCAGTACGGGGAGGGCCCCCGTATTC
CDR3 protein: CASSTGRAPVF

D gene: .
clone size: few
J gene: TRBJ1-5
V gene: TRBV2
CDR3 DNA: TGTGCCAGCAGTCTAGCTGGGACTAACAATCAGCCCCAGCATTTT
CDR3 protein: CASSLAGTNNQPQHF

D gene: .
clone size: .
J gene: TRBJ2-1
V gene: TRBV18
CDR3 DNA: TGTGCCAGCTCCACCTCACAGTCGGATGAGCAGTTCTTC
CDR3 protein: CASSTSQSDEQFF

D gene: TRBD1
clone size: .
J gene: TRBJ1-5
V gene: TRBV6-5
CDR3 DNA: TGCAGGGGGCGGGGGAGTAGCAATCAGCCCCAGCATTTT
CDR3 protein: CRGRGSSNQPQHF

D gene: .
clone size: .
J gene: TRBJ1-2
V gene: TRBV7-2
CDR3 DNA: TGTGCCAGCAGCTTAGAAAGGAGTACGTATGGCTACACCTTC
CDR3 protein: CASSLERSTYGYTF

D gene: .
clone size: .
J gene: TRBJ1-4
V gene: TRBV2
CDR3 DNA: TGTGCCAGCAGTGGTCAGTCGAATGAAAAACTGTTTTTT
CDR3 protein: CASSGQSNEKLFF

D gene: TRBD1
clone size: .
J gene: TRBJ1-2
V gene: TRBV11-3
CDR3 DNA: TGTGCCAGCAGCTCGGGACAGGGGTTCGCTGGCTACACCTTC
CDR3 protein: CASSSGQGFAGYTF

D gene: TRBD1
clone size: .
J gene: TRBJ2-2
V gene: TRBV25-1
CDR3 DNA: TGTGCCAGCAGTGAACCCCGACCGGGACAGGGAAACGGGGAGCTGTTTTTT
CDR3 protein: CASSEPRPGQGNGELFF

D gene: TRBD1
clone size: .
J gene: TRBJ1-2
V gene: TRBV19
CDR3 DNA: TGTGCCAGTAGTCCTCGGACAGGGATAATTGGCTACACCTTC
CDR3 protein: CASSPRTGIIGYTF

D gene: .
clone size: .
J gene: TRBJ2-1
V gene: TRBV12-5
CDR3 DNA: TGTGCTAGTGGTCCCAACCTGGCACATGAGCAGTTCTTC
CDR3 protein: CASGPNLAHEQFF

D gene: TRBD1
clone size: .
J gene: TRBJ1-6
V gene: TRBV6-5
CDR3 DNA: TGTGCCAGCAGTCCACGGGACAGCACCAATTCACCCCTCCACTTT
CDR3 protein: CASSPRDSTNSPLHF

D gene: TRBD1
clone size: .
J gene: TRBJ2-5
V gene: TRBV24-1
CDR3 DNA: TGTGCCACCAGTGATTTAGGGACAGAAGAGACCCAGTACTTC
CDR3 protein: CATSDLGTEETQYF

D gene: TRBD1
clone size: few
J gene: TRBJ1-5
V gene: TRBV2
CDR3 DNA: TGTGCCAGCAGGCTGGGACAGCCTCTAAATAGCAATCAGCCCCAGCATTTT
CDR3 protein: CASRLGQPLNSNQPQHF

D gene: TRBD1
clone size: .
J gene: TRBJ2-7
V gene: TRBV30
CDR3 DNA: TGTGCCTGGAGTGTGGTGGGACAGGGCCCTTTGGAGCAGTACTTC
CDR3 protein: CAWSVVGQGPLEQYF

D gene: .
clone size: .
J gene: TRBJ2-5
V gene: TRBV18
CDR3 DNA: TGTGCCAGCTCACCAGGTTTAGTAGAGACCCAGTACTTC
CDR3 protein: CASSPGLVETQYF